A single T cell receptor (beta chain) is shown here with its context. A much larger clone lies one base from this, so it may be a read error. The CDR3 contains 16 residues. The trim removed 0 bases at V and 4 bases at J, leaving 7 bases unmatched. Germline V gene data show CDR1 as DFQATT and CDR2 as SNEGSKA (reference sequence). The template was RNA from unsorted bulk tissue. The normal lung tissue was taken more than 3 cm from the tumor edge. The data are from a study of tumor and adjacent non-tumor tissue in lung cancer. Three rounds of nested PCR, following a modified ARM-PCR protocol, produced the TCRbeta library. Each CDR3 protein gets one entry after TCRdb re-called the multiplex PCR reads with MiXCR. This sample has approximately 110,000 distinct CDR3 sequences, with roughly two thirds found just once.

This TCR derives from a man in his sixties with non-small cell lung cancer. J is TRBJ2-1 and V is TRBV20-1, with TRBD2 matching over 9 bases. Input material: distant non-tumor lung tissue. The CDR3 loop reads CSARDPLAGIYNEQFF. The DNA for the CDR3 is TGCAGTGCTAGAGATCCGCTAGCGGGGATATACAATGAGCAGTTCTTC.